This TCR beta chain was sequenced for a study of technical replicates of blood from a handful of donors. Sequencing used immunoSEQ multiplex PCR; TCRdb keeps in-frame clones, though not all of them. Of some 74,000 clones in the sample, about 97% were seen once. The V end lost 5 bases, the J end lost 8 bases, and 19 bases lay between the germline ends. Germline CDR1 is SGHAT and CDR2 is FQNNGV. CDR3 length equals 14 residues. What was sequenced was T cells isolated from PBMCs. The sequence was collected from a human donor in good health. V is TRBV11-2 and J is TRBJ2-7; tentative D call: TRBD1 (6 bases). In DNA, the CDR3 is TGTGCCAGCAGCCCTCTTAGAGGACAGCCGAAGCAGTACTTC. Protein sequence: CASSPLRGQPKQYF.